One sample yielded the 20 T cell receptor beta chains listed below, sequenced in a study of molecular identifiers for immune sequencing clone quantification. TCRdb called the PCR reads again in MiXCR, with one record for every CDR3 protein. The table records roughly 300,000 distinct CDR3 sequences, roughly a quarter of them present only once. Sequences were obtained from naive CD8+ T cells from blood, with Jurkat cell RNA spiked in. Subset in this sample: FACS-sorted CD8+CD4-CCR7+CD45RA+ naive T cells. The receptors stem from a human donor in good health. Some libraries in this study had Jurkat cell RNA spiked in.

The gene calls are TRBV27 and TRBJ1-5; a possible D gene is TRBD1 (6 bases). The CDR3 runs 14 residues. Germline-derived CDR1 and CDR2 are MNHEY and SMNVEV (reference sequence). Trimming pared 3 bases from V and 6 bases from J, leaving 12 bases between. In DNA, the CDR3 is TGTGCCAGCAGTTTCTTACAGGGCATTCAGCCCCAGCATTTT. Encoded protein: CASSFLQGIQPQHF.

The table lists this clonotype with a few counts. The chain carries TRBV30 and TRBJ2-3, with D unresolved. The CDR3 runs to 15 residues. V lost 0 bases to trimming and J lost 4 bases, with 14 bases between them. In germline, CDR1 is GTSNPN, CDR2 SVGIG (reference sequence). Here the CDR3 reads CAWSVSASMADTQYF. CDR3 in DNA: TGTGCCTGGAGTGTATCGGCTAGTATGGCAGATACGCAGTATTTT.

This clonotype has more than one count but fewer than ten. This chain uses TRBV20-1 with TRBJ1-5, with a tentative D call TRBD1 (5 bases). Looked up from germline, CDR1 is DFQATT and CDR2 is SNEGSKA (reference sequence). The V end was cut by 0 bases, the J end by 3 bases, with 18 bases between. The length of the CDR3 is 17 residues. The CDR3 reads CSARDRDLPVYNQPQHF. The CDR3 DNA sequence: TGCAGTGCTAGAGATCGGGACCTTCCGGTCTACAATCAGCCCCAGCATTTT.

Note on this clonotype: One base away lies a much larger clone, so this may be a sequencing read error. The chain is built from TRBV7-9 and TRBJ2-3, with D possibly TRBD1 on 6 matching bases. V was cut by 4 bases and J by 3 bases, with 14 bases left in between. Germline loops: CDR1 SEHNR, CDR2 FQNEAQ (reference sequence). This CDR3 region has 15 residues. CDR3 in amino acids: CASSYLGGATDTQYF. The CDR3 region has the DNA TGTGCCAGCAGCTACCTAGGGGGAGCTACAGATACGCAGTATTTT.

This clonotype was counted at least ten times. V and J are TRBV7-8 and TRBJ2-3; 11 nucleotides agree with TRBD2. Germline trimming cut 1 base from V and 4 bases from J; bases unmatched to any gene: 7. CDR3 length: 17 amino acids. Germline V gene data show CDR1 as SGHVS and CDR2 as FQNEAQ. The DNA of the CDR3 is TGTGCCAGCAGCTTAGAATTAGCGGGGGGGCCTTCAGATACGCAGTATTTT. This codes for CASSLELAGGPSDTQYF.

This chain connects TRBV7-9 to TRBJ2-2; possible D gene TRBD2, 6 bases. The germline CDR1 and CDR2 sequences are SEHNR and FQNEAQ (reference sequence). The CDR3 runs 14 residues. The V gene lost 7 bases and the J gene lost 3 bases, with 12 bases spanning the gap. The chain's CDR3 is CASTKGLYTGELFF. The CDR3 nucleotides read TGTGCCAGCACCAAGGGACTTTACACCGGGGAGCTGTTTTTT.

This clonotype was recorded at least ten times. V usage is TRBV28 and J usage is TRBJ2-7; 10 nucleotides match TRBD1. This CDR3 contains 14 residues. V was pared by 1 base and J by 7 bases, with 4 bases of the junction left unmatched. Germline CDR1 and CDR2: MDHEN and SYDVKM. DNA of the CDR3: TGTGCCAGCAGTTTATTTGGGACAGGGGTAGAGCAGTACTTC. Translation gives CASSLFGTGVEQYF. The whole variable domain, filled in from reference TRBV28 and TRBJ2-7, reads DVKVTQSSRYLVKRTGEKVFLECVQDMDHENMFWYRQDPGLGLRLIYFSYDVKMKEKGDIPEGYSVSREKKERFSLILESASTNQTSMYLCASSLFGTGVEQYFGPGTRLTVT.

This clonotype was recorded at least ten times. The chain is built from TRBV7-9 and TRBJ1-1, with D possibly matching TRBD1 (5 bases). The CDR3 has 12 amino acids. The germline V and J ends were trimmed by 7 bases and 5 bases, with 11 bases remaining between them. Germline assignment: CDR1 SEHNR and CDR2 FQNEAQ (reference sequence). The CDR3 DNA follows: TGTGCCAGCACCACAGGCGGGACTGAAGCTTTCTTT. It translates to CASTTGGTEAFF.

This clonotype was counted between two and nine times. The CDR3, as DNA: TGTGCCAGCAGTTACTCCGCGGGAGAATACACCGGGGAGCTGTTTTTT. Its protein product is CASSYSAGEYTGELFF. J is TRBJ2-2 and V is TRBV6-2 or TRBV6-3; 7 bases agree with TRBD2. V was clipped by 0 bases and J by 3 bases; unmatched bases: 4. CDR1 is MNHEY, CDR2 SVGEGT, per germline. CDR3 length: 16 residues.

This clonotype was detected a few times. The chain has TRBV7-9 and TRBJ2-5; tentatively, D is TRBD1 (6 bases). Looked up from germline, CDR1 is SEHNR and CDR2 is FQNEAQ (reference sequence). The CDR3 loop spans 15 amino acids. Deletions cut 5 bases from V and 5 bases from J, with 18 bases between. Here the CDR3 reads CASSVGTTDRETQYF. CDR3 nucleotides: TGTGCCAGCAGCGTCGGGACAACCGACAGGGAGACCCAGTACTTC.

This clonotype has a count of ten or more. The gene calls are TRBV12-3 or TRBV12-4 and TRBJ2-1; D is uncertain. Trimming removed 5 bases from V and 4 bases from J, with 6 bases in between. This CDR3 spans 12 amino acids. The CDR3 reads CASSPGYNEQFF. CDR3 bases: TGTGCCAGCAGTCCCGGGTACAATGAGCAGTTCTTC.

This clonotype was recorded many times. V usage is TRBV29-1 and J usage is TRBJ2-1; the match to TRBD1 covers 11 bases. The CDR3 loop spans 10 amino acids. V trimming: 7 bases; J trimming: 14 bases; junction bases outside the gene matches: 4. Per the germline V gene, CDR1 is SQVTM and CDR2 is ANQGSEA. The CDR3 spells CSARGQGEFF. The CDR3, as DNA: TGCAGCGCCAGGGGACAGGGGGAGTTCTTC.

Turning to this clonotype: Sequence at one end of the junction differs from germline and may be a read error. The chain has TRBV5-3 and TRBJ2-7; D is unclear. TRBV5-3 is flagged as an ORF with uncertain function. CDR3 length equals 15 residues. The CDR3 DNA reads as TGTGCCAGCAGCTTGAGTAGAGGCTACTCCCACGAGCAGTACTTC. It translates to CASSLSRGYSHEQYF.

Ten or more counts support this clonotype. DNA for the CDR3: TGTGCCAGCAGTTTAAGGGGGAACACTGAAGCTTTCTTT. This sequence encodes CASSLRGNTEAFF. The J gene is TRBJ1-1, the V gene TRBV28, with TRBD1 as a possible D gene (5 bases). In germline, CDR1 is MDHEN, CDR2 SYDVKM. Trimming pared 2 bases from V and 1 base from J, leaving 5 bases between. CDR3 size: 13 residues.

This clonotype was detected a few times. V gene TRBV7-6 combines with J gene TRBJ2-5, with D tentatively TRBD2 (6 bases). This CDR3 contains 16 residues. V shed 3 bases and J shed 3 bases, with 17 bases lying between them. Per the germline V gene, CDR1 is SGHVS and CDR2 is FNYEAQ. The CDR3 DNA reads TGTGCCAGCAGCTTGTGGGGGGAAACTAACAAAGAGACCCAGTACTTC. Its translation is CASSLWGETNKETQYF.

This clonotype has only a few counts. J is TRBJ1-5 and V is TRBV6-6; possible D gene TRBD1, 5 bases. Germline CDR1 reads MNHNY; CDR2 reads SVGAGI (reference sequence). Trimming took off 6 bases at V and 3 bases at J, with 15 bases between the two ends. The CDR3 consists of 15 residues. The CDR3 loop reads CASSNSGTPNQPQHF. In DNA, the CDR3 is TGTGCCAGCAGCAACTCCGGGACGCCCAATCAGCCCCAGCATTTT.

This clonotype was detected many times. The chain has TRBV5-5 and TRBJ2-4; D uncertain. From germline, CDR1 is SGHKS and CDR2 YYEKEE (reference sequence). The CDR3 spans 13 residues. Trimming shortened V by 0 bases and J by 11 bases, and 12 bases separated the two germline ends. Written as DNA, the CDR3 is TGTGCCAGCAGCTTGGCCGGACCCGAGCTTCAGTACTTC. Protein: CASSLAGPELQYF.

The chain combines TRBV4-3 with TRBJ2-2; D tentatively fits TRBD1 or TRBD2 (5 bases each). V was trimmed by 0 bases and J by 1 base, leaving 12 bases between them. CDR3 length: 17 residues. The germline V gene has CDR1 LGHNA and CDR2 YSLEER. CDR3 amino acids: CASSQERGLLNTGELFF. The CDR3 DNA is TGCGCCAGCAGCCAAGAGAGGGGTCTTCTGAACACCGGGGAGCTGTTTTTT.

This rearrangement joins TRBV29-1 to TRBJ2-2; the D gene is possibly TRBD2 (5 bases). This CDR3 region has 15 residues. V lost 0 bases and J 4 bases, leaving 12 bases between the germline ends. Germline CDR1 reads SQVTM; CDR2 reads ANQGSEA. The CDR3 DNA sequence: TGCAGCGTTGAAGATCGGCTAGCTGGCACCGGGGAGCTGTTTTTT. Translating it yields CSVEDRLAGTGELFF.

At least ten counts were recorded for this clonotype. J is TRBJ2-5 and V is TRBV7-6; 7 bases map to TRBD2. The V gene end was trimmed by 5 bases and the J gene end by 0 bases; junction bases not matched to a gene: 12. In germline, CDR1 is SGHVS, CDR2 FNYEAQ. CDR3 length: 17 amino acids. The CDR3 is CASSLPPDLADQETQYF. The CDR3 nucleotides read TGTGCCAGCAGCCTACCGCCGGACCTAGCGGACCAAGAGACCCAGTACTTC.